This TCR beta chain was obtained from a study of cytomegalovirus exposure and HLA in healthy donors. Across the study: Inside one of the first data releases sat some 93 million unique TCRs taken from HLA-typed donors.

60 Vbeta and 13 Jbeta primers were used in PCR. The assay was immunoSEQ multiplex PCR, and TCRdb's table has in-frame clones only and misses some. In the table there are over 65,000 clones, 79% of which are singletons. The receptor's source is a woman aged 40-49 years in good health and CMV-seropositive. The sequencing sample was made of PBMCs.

The chain's CDR3 is CASSATGGARSYEQYF. DNA for the CDR3: TGTGCCAGCAGTGCAACAGGGGGCGCGAGGTCCTACGAGCAGTACTTC. The chain has TRBV6-1 and TRBJ2-7; TRBD1 aligns across 9 bases. The CDR3 extends over 16 amino acids. Germline CDR1 and CDR2: MNHNS and SASEGT. Unmatched junction bases numbered 8, after V lost 4 bases and J lost 1 base.